This T cell receptor beta chain was obtained from a study of shared clonotypes between healthy human individuals. Study context: CD4 naive and memory got three plates each, CD8 naive two, CD8 memory one.

Study observations and caveats: Four donors held around 5% of naive CD4 clonotypes in common. Rarefaction analysis demonstrated incomplete sorted-subset sequencing notwithstanding large depth.

Of note for this clone: Antigen specificity is unknown.

This CDR3 has 17 residues. The ends were cut back, 0 bases at V and 4 bases at J, with 17 bases in the middle. Germline V lookup: CDR1 LGHNA, CDR2 YNFKEQ. Several immunoSEQ plates held equal portions of the genomic DNA taken from each subset. Profiled with immunoSEQ multiplex PCR; TCRdb holds only in-frame clones, not every one. This sample carries fewer than 3 million clones, 85% to 95% of them seen once, and the ten largest clones take 0.37%. This clonotype was obtained from a man aged 18-30 years in good health. Some clones in this sample may be carry-over from other donors' samples. The specimen sequenced was naive CD4+ T cells from PBMCs. As for subset: CD45RA+ positively selected. The genes are TRBV4-2 and TRBJ2-3; D is unclear. CDR3 protein: CASSQDFVSVRPDTQYF. DNA of the CDR3: TGTGCCAGCAGCCAAGATTTCGTGTCCGTGAGGCCAGATACGCAGTATTTT.